This record covers a single T cell receptor (beta chain). These data belong to a study of blood T cell repertoires in COVID-19. Study in general: There were acute and convalescent COVID-19 samples, and they came from the United States, Italy and Spain. Sources were T cells, B-cell-depleted T cells, or PBMCs; the material itself was cDNA or gDNA.

V was cut by 10 bases and J by 1 base, with 13 bases left in between. The CDR3 has 13 residues. The germline CDR1 and CDR2 sequences are MNHEY and SVGAGI. Clinical history as reported by participants underpinned cohort assignment. The study recruited exposed participants who had met a COVID-19 case within 2 weeks before entry. Profiling relied on immunoSEQ multiplex PCR, and the TCRdb table lists in-frame clones only, not all of them. The sample records hundreds of thousands of clones, approximately 82% being singletons. The receptor's source is a man aged 40-49 years who had been exposed to COVID-19. The sequencing sample was made of PBMCs or T cells enriched from blood (not recorded which). This chain joins TRBV6-5 and TRBJ1-1; perhaps TRBD1 as D (6 bases). The CDR3 sequence: CAIRDRSNTEAFF. The CDR3 DNA follows: TGTGCCATTAGAGACAGGTCGAACACTGAAGCTTTCTTT.